The TCR beta chain described here comes from a study of blood T cell repertoires in COVID-19. V was trimmed by 5 bases and J by 1 base, leaving 26 bases between them. Germline CDR1 SGHTA, CDR2 FQGTGA. The CDR3 spans 19 residues. Some clones are missing from TCRdb's copy, which holds only in-frame ones; the method was immunoSEQ multiplex PCR. The repertoire holds some 100,000 clones, with around 85% as singletons. What was sequenced was PBMCs or T cells enriched from blood (not recorded which). The V gene is TRBV7-3, the J gene TRBJ1-2; unclear D gene. This TCR derives from a woman aged 50 to 60 who had recovered from COVID-19. CDR3 amino acids: CASSQPFLHWPTVNYGYTF. For the CDR3, the DNA is TGTGCCAGCAGCCAACCCTTTTTACATTGGCCAACCGTTAACTATGGCTACACCTTC.